One and the same sample provided the 17 T cell receptor beta chains below, sequenced in a study of T-cell reconstitution after alpha-beta-depleted transplantation in children. Construction of the TCRbeta library involved unique molecular identifiers. TCRdb analysed the PCR reads with MiXCR anew, one entry per CDR3 protein. The sample yields approximately 1,000,000 distinct CDR3 sequences, roughly 31% seen once. The sample consisted of PBMCs, mostly from graft donor cells, taken 360 days after TCRalphabeta/CD19-depleted stem cell transplant. Receptors originate from a boy under two years old who had a stem cell transplant for SCID, so the T cells may come from the graft donor.

This clonotype was seen a few times. The genes are TRBV3-1 and TRBJ2-1; D is unresolved. Germline V gene data show CDR1 as LGHDT and CDR2 as YNNKEL (reference sequence). The CDR3 covers 16 residues. Trimming took off 1 base at V and 7 bases at J, with 17 bases between the two ends. The CDR3 DNA is TGTGCCAGCAGCCAAGGTGAAACGACAAAGATGAATGAGCAGTTCTTC. It is translated as CASSQGETTKMNEQFF.

This clonotype turned up a few times. This chain connects TRBV20-1 to TRBJ2-1; the match to TRBD2 covers 9 bases. With V trimmed by 3 bases and J by 9 bases, 9 bases remained unmatched. Germline lookup yields CDR1 DFQATT and CDR2 SNEGSKA (reference sequence). The CDR3 covers 14 residues. CDR3 loop: CSASLRGGPGEQFF. The CDR3 bases are TGCAGTGCTAGCCTGCGGGGGGGCCCCGGTGAGCAGTTCTTC.

This chain links TRBV12-3 or TRBV12-4 with TRBJ2-3; weak D call: TRBD2 (6 bases). Deletions cut 5 bases from V and 0 bases from J, with 9 bases between. This CDR3 has 14 amino acids. Here the CDR3 reads CASSNGTSTDTQYF. The CDR3, as DNA: TGTGCCAGCAGTAACGGGACTAGCACAGATACGCAGTATTTT.

This clonotype has ten or more counts. V gene TRBV6-2 or TRBV6-3 combines with J gene TRBJ2-7, with 8 bases matching TRBD1. The junction had 10 bases not matched to a gene; V was cut back by 6 bases and J by 6 bases. In germline, CDR1 is MNHEY, CDR2 SVGEGT. CDR3 length: 14 amino acids. The CDR3 DNA reads TGTGCCAGCAGCCCCTTGGGACAGGCCGGCGAGCAGTACTTC. It is translated as CASSPLGQAGEQYF.

The V gene is TRBV7-6, the J gene TRBJ2-1; the D gene is possibly TRBD1 (5 bases). V lost 6 bases, J lost 6 bases, and 21 bases lay in between. The CDR3 is 16 residues long. Germline CDR1 and CDR2: SGHVS and FNYEAQ. CDR3 in amino acids: CASSLWGAQLGNEQFF. DNA for the CDR3: TGTGCCAGCAGTTTGTGGGGCGCCCAATTGGGCAATGAGCAGTTCTTC. The full variable domain, with the rest looked up from reference TRBV7-6 and TRBJ2-1, is GAGVSQSPRYKVTKRGQDVALRCDPISGHVSLYWYRQALGQGPEFLTYFNYEAQQDKSGLPNDRFSAERPEGSISTLTIQRTEQRDSAMYRCASSLWGAQLGNEQFFGPGTRLTVL.

In its sample, this clonotype was seen once. The chain joins TRBV5-5 to TRBJ2-7; D is uncertain. Looked up from germline, CDR1 is SGHKS and CDR2 is YYEKEE (reference sequence). Deletions cut 0 bases from V and 0 bases from J, with 7 bases between. The CDR3 is 14 residues long. The CDR3 DNA reads as TGTGCCAGCAGCTTGGTACTCATCTCCTACGAGCAGTACTTC. It yields the protein CASSLVLISYEQYF. The full variable domain, its missing parts supplied by reference TRBV5-5 and TRBJ2-7, is DAGVTQSPTHLIKTRGQQVTLRCSPISGHKSVSWYQQVLGQGPQFIFQYYEKEERGRGNFPDRFSARQFPNYSSELNVNALLLGDSALYLCASSLVLISYEQYFGPGTRLTVT.

This clonotype was seen a few times. The V gene is TRBV12-3 or TRBV12-4, the J gene TRBJ1-1; 7 nucleotides agree with TRBD1. V shed 0 bases, J shed 4 bases, and the junction held 11 bases outside the gene matches. The CDR3 runs 17 residues. CDR3: CASSLAPYRGGGTEAFF. CDR3 nucleotides: TGTGCCAGCAGTTTAGCCCCCTACAGGGGCGGAGGCACTGAAGCTTTCTTT.

This clonotype was observed a handful of times. The chain employs TRBV6-2 or TRBV6-3 and TRBJ2-1, with 7 bases identical to TRBD2. Per the germline V gene, CDR1 is MNHEY and CDR2 is SVGEGT. The CDR3 extends over 18 amino acids. The junction had 16 bases not matched to a gene; V was cut back by 0 bases and J by 8 bases. Here the CDR3 reads CASSYSWGGLGGGDEQFF. The CDR3 DNA follows: TGTGCCAGCAGTTACTCGTGGGGAGGGCTTGGTGGAGGTGATGAGCAGTTCTTC.

Only a few counts were recorded for this clonotype. DNA of the CDR3: TGTGCCACCAGGGAGTACACCGGGGAGCTGTTTTTT. It codes for CATREYTGELFF. The rearrangement uses TRBV27 and TRBJ2-2, with D tentatively TRBD1 or TRBD2 (5 bases each). CDR1 is MNHEY and CDR2 is SMNVEV in the germline V gene (reference sequence). The CDR3 has 12 amino acids. V lost 10 bases, J lost 3 bases, and 9 bases lay in between.

This clonotype was seen only a few times. V gene TRBV28 combines with J gene TRBJ2-7, with 8 bases lining up with TRBD1. J was trimmed by 3 bases and V by 6 bases; bases with no gene match: 7. This CDR3 comprises 14 residues. Per the germline V gene, CDR1 is MDHEN and CDR2 is SYDVKM. CDR3 loop: CASSEQGGDYEQYF. The CDR3 bases are TGTGCCAGCAGCGAACAGGGGGGCGACTACGAGCAGTACTTC.

This clonotype came up a few times. V and J are TRBV29-1 and TRBJ2-7; D unresolved. This CDR3 comprises 12 residues. Trimming took off 4 bases at V and 2 bases at J, with 9 bases between the two ends. The V gene's germline CDR1 is SQVTM and CDR2 ANQGSEA. Written as DNA, the CDR3 is TGCAGCGTTGGCCGTACGGCCTACGAGCAGTACTTC. Translating gives CSVGRTAYEQYF.

J is TRBJ2-2 and V is TRBV29-1, with unresolved D. The CDR3 totals 11 residues. Germline lookup yields CDR1 SQVTM and CDR2 ANQGSEA. V was trimmed by 0 bases and J by 4 bases, leaving 0 bases between them. CDR3 amino acids: CSVEDTGELFF. The CDR3 region has the DNA TGCAGCGTTGAAGACACCGGGGAGCTGTTTTTT.

This clonotype was picked up a small number of times. J is TRBJ2-1 and V is TRBV11-2; 13 nucleotides align to TRBD2. Germline V gives CDR1 SGHAT, CDR2 FQNNGV. After removal of 5 bases from V and 15 bases from J, the junction contained 10 bases not matched to a gene. This CDR3 has 14 amino acids. CDR3 protein: CASSQLAGGPYGFF. In DNA form, the CDR3 reads TGTGCCAGCAGCCAACTAGCGGGGGGGCCTTACGGGTTCTTC. Complete variable domain (other parts from reference TRBV11-2 and TRBJ2-1): EAGVAQSPRYKIIEKRQSVAFWCNPISGHATLYWYQQILGQGPKLLIQFQNNGVVDDSQLPKDRFSAERLKGVDSTLKIQPAKLEDSAVYLCASSQLAGGPYGFFGPGTRLTVL.

The chain recombines TRBV28 with TRBJ1-1, with D perhaps TRBD1 (5 bases). V lost 1 base and J 1 base, leaving 13 bases between the germline ends. The CDR3 has 16 amino acids. Per germline, CDR1 MDHEN and CDR2 SYDVKM. CDR3 DNA sequence: TGTGCCAGCAGTTTATATCTAGGGACCGAGAACACTGAAGCTTTCTTT. Translated, it gives CASSLYLGTENTEAFF.

The chain carries TRBV28 and TRBJ1-2; D ambiguous. The germline CDR1 and CDR2 sequences are MDHEN and SYDVKM. V was shortened by 8 bases and J by 8 bases, with 9 bases between the two germline ends. This CDR3 is 10 amino acids long. The CDR3 DNA is TGTGCCAGCCGTCGAGGGGGCTACACCTTC. Its protein is CASRRGGYTF.

The chain recombines TRBV10-3 with TRBJ2-5; 8 nucleotides agree with TRBD1. CDR1 and CDR2 from the germline V gene are ENHRY and SYGVKD. The length of the CDR3 is 14 residues. J lost 2 bases, V lost 5 bases, and 4 bases had no gene match. CDR3 sequence (DNA): TGTGCCATCAGTCCAGACAGGGGACAAGAGACCCAGTACTTC. It is translated as CAISPDRGQETQYF.

V usage is TRBV5-1 and J usage is TRBJ2-7; D possibly corresponds to TRBD2 (5 bases). This CDR3 has 14 amino acids. Trimming removed 4 bases from V and 4 bases from J, with 15 bases in between. Germline V CDR1 and CDR2: SGHRS, YFSETQ. The CDR3 coding sequence is TGCGCCAGCAGCGACGAGGGTAGGTCTTACGAGCAGTACTTC. Translated, it gives CASSDEGRSYEQYF.